This TCR beta chain was retrieved from a study of shared clonotypes between healthy human individuals (dated by TCRdb to between 2020 and 2021). A note on the overall study: Two women and a few men aged 18 to 49 years were included in the cohort. For each donor, CD4 naive and CD4 memory were each given three plates, CD8 naive was given two plates, and CD8 memory was given one plate. Blood TCR repertoires of a handful of healthy adults were deeply sequenced to estimate repertoire size and the extent of clonotype sharing between individuals. To increase sequencing depth and limit assay-specific biases, TCR repertoire library preparation and sequencing were carried out by different laboratories using diverse techniques. Between about 0.94 and 8.9 billion PBMCs per donor were obtained by leukapheresis.

Broad study findings and their caveats: Pairwise subsampling led to the expectation that sequencing depth would affect the degree of clonotype sharing among donors. Clonotypes shared by all four sorted-subset donors showed higher generation probabilities than non-shared clonotypes. Larger estimated clonotype richness was generally found for naive subsets than for memory subsets. Incomplete sequencing was indicated by rarefaction of sorted-subset datasets, despite the large sequencing depth. Because the study included only a small number of donors, the genetic and exposure-history diversity represented was limited. Sharing across a few donors was observed for approximately 4.6% of naive CD4, less than 4% of naive CD8, over 2% of memory CD4, and around 0.42% of memory CD8 clonotypes. Sampling was restricted to blood, and TCR repertoires in tissues likely differ from the TCR repertoires found in blood.

Donors were healthy HIV-negative adults with no recently reported acute infections or vaccinations. All donors were Caucasian adults living in Nashville, Tennessee, USA. CD4+ T cells were enriched through magnetic negative selection, after which naive cells were positively selected on CD45RA and the remaining negative fraction served as the memory subset. Blood was collected by leukapheresis, and PBMCs were isolated by Ficoll-Histopaque density gradient centrifugation and then cryopreserved in liquid nitrogen vapor phase. Purity and quantity of every magnetically sorted T cell population were checked by analytical flow cytometry. From each sorted fraction, genomic DNA was isolated and quantified by UV absorbance on a Nanodrop 2000c. Taken from the germline V gene (reference sequence), the CDR1 and CDR2 loops are SEHNR and FQNEAQ. Including the terminal cysteine and phenylalanine, the CDR3 comprises 16 residues. The retained sequence is limited to the CDR3, 48 bases, with the frame set at the first base. Germline trimming: 5 bases from V, 6 bases from J; junction bases outside gene matches: 11.

In the case of this clone: The clone's antigen remains unknown. Base qualities were left out, and no much larger clone turns up one base away.

TCR CDR3 regions were amplified from genomic DNA by multiplex PCR using the deep immunoSEQ assay. Extracted genomic DNA from each cell subset was spread evenly across all wells of several immunoSEQ 96-well plates, with each plate serving as a replicate. Each replicate PCR for sorted subsets received roughly 0.2 ug genomic DNA, equal to about 30,000 T cell genomes. Purified libraries were measured with a Qubit 3.0 fluorometer, size-checked on a Bioanalyzer 2100, and measured again with the KAPA Library Quantification kit. Every immunoSEQ 96-well plate was sequenced on a dedicated single-read 150-cycle Illumina NextSeq 550 flow cell. The study's processing was this. Because the immunoSEQ output held only junctional sequences and lacked quality scores, the filtering could not match the filtering applied to full-length reads. To assign V/J genes and CDR3, sequences were annotated against IMGT germline references using PyIR, a Python wrapper for IgBLAST v1.9. Reads were removed for weak V/J assignments (E-value above 1e-6), missing CDR3, stop codons, out-of-frame junctions, or ambiguous translated residues. V3J clonotypes were defined by identical inferred V gene, J gene, and CDR3 amino acid sequence. To compute the percentage overlap between repertoires, the number of shared unique clonotypes was divided by the size of the smaller repertoire. RTK rarefaction, the Chao1 estimator, and Recon v2.1 estimates of unobserved clonotypes were used to assess repertoire richness. For all TCRbeta clonotypes obtained by the gDNA method from several donors, generation probabilities were computed with OLGA. TCRdb carries this immuneACCESS record with in-frame sequences only. Its versions omit some clonotypes, under half of them owing to an unresolved V gene in the studies checked, with the rest unexplained. V and J calls and clone size are copied from that table; D and trimming were computed from the DNA. The sample table lists about 1 million clones, about 80% of them with a count of one. The ten largest make up 1.4% of the sample.

This TCR was recovered from a man aged 18 to 35 in good health. The chain is assembled from TRBV7-9 and TRBJ2-7; the central 12 bases match TRBD2. Sample: memory CD4+ T cells sorted from blood. In the paper's terms, the cell subset or site label means: CD45RA-negative fraction. The DNA is as follows: TGTGCCAGCAGCCCTCTAGCGGGAGGGACCTTCATCGAGCAGTACTTC. Its protein is CASSPLAGGTFIEQYF.